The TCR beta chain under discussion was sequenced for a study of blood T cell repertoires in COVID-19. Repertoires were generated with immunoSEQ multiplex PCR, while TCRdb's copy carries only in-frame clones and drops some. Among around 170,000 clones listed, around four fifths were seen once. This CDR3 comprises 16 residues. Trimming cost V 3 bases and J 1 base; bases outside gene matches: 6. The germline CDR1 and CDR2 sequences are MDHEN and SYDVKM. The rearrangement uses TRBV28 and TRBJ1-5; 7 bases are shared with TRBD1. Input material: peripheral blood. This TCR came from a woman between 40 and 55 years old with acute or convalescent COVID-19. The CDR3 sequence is CASSLTQGVSNQPQHF. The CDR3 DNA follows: TGTGCCAGCAGTTTGACCCAGGGGGTAAGCAATCAGCCCCAGCATTTT.